This entry lists 3 T cell receptor beta chains sequenced from one sample in a study of post-analysis software for immune sequencing data. Regarding the study as a whole: Controls showed lower frequencies than patients for five TRBV segments, and TRBV5-6, TRBV5-1 and TRBV20-1 were among these.

Sequencing libraries made from TCR beta cDNA carried unique molecular identifiers. TCRdb re-called the PCR reads with MiXCR, one entry per CDR3 protein. The sample records some 690,000 distinct CDR3 sequences, approximately 60% being singletons. Their target antigens are unknown. The sequenced sample was blood. The receptors originated from a girl aged 2 to 9 with multiple sclerosis.

The rearrangement uses TRBV18 and TRBJ1-1; D remains ambiguous. The germline V and J ends were trimmed by 2 bases and 1 base, with 20 bases remaining between them. Germline V lookup: CDR1 KGHSH, CDR2 LQKENI. The CDR3 loop spans 18 amino acids. The CDR3 sequence: CASSPFSEETRRNTEAFF. For the CDR3, the DNA is TGTGCCAGCTCACCATTTTCCGAGGAGACAAGAAGGAACACTGAAGCTTTCTTT.

J is TRBJ2-1 and V is TRBV4-2, with TRBD2 matching over 9 bases. This CDR3 spans 18 amino acids. The germline gives CDR1 LGHNA, CDR2 YNFKEQ. V was clipped by 0 bases and J by 12 bases; unmatched bases: 18. DNA for the CDR3: TGTGCCAGCAGCCAAGATCAGCGCGAGGGGGGACTAGCCAGGGGGCAGTTCTTC. Amino acid sequence: CASSQDQREGGLARGQFF.

The chain carries TRBV5-1 and TRBJ2-1, with TRBD2 identical over 7 bases. This CDR3 comprises 16 residues. Looked up from germline, CDR1 is SGHRS and CDR2 is YFSETQ. V dropped 0 bases and J dropped 4; count of bases not matched to a gene: 7. The CDR3 loop reads CASSLDGAGLYNEQFF. The CDR3 DNA is TGCGCCAGCAGCTTGGATGGAGCGGGACTTTACAATGAGCAGTTCTTC.